A selection of T cell receptor beta chains follows, all from one sample in a study of blood T cell repertoires in COVID-19. Repertoires were generated with immunoSEQ multiplex PCR, while TCRdb's copy carries only in-frame clones and drops some. The sample consists of a few hundred thousand clones, approximately 91% of them appearing once. Sample: peripheral blood. The source is a human donor in a cohort sampled during active COVID-19. Each CDR3 is given with its conserved first and last residue. D genes are given only for firm matches. Not every row has a clone size; where given, it reads once, few, many or a size class.

clone size,D gene,V gene,CDR3 length,J gene,CDR3 protein,CDR3 DNA
.,.,TRBV28,18,TRBJ1-5,CASSEAAGTPYSNQPQHF,TGTGCCAGCAGTGAAGCTGCCGGGACACCATATAGCAATCAGCCCCAGCATTTT
.,.,TRBV5-1,15,TRBJ2-5,CASSLTPFLQETQYF,TGCGCCAGCAGCTTAACTCCATTCCTTCAAGAGACCCAGTACTTC
.,.,TRBV5-4,18,TRBJ1-3,CASSGGSSGSSSGNTIYF,TGTGCCAGCAGCGGGGGCTCTTCGGGCTCAAGCTCTGGAAACACCATATATTTT
few,TRBD2,TRBV5-1,16,TRBJ2-1,CASSSQLAGTYNEQFF,TGCGCCAGCAGCTCTCAACTAGCGGGAACCTACAATGAGCAGTTCTTC
.,.,TRBV13,14,TRBJ2-7,CASSERQAAYEQYF,TGTGCCAGCAGCGAAAGACAGGCCGCCTACGAGCAGTACTTC
.,.,TRBV3-1/TRBV3-2,15,TRBJ2-7,CASSQDQRSSYEQYF,TGTGCCAGCAGCCAAGATCAGCGAAGCTCCTACGAGCAGTACTTC
few,.,TRBV5-4,15,TRBJ1-4,CASSSSGGGNEKLFF,TGTGCCAGCAGCTCGTCGGGGGGTGGTAATGAAAAACTGTTTTTT
.,.,TRBV3-1/TRBV3-2,13,TRBJ1-6,CASSPLGSSPLHF,TGTGCCAGCAGCCCACTGGGGAGTTCACCCCTCCACTTT
.,.,TRBV14,13,TRBJ2-7,CASSQVTYYEQYF,TGTGCCAGCAGCCAAGTGACTTACTACGAGCAGTACTTC
.,TRBD1,TRBV19,17,TRBJ1-1,CASTLFPRTGVNTEAFF,TGTGCCAGTACCCTATTTCCCCGGACAGGGGTTAACACTGAAGCTTTCTTT
once,.,TRBV7-2,16,TRBJ1-6,CASSLARDSINSPLHF,TGTGCCAGCAGCTTAGCTCGTGACAGCATTAATTCACCCCTCCACTTT
.,.,TRBV7-2,13,TRBJ1-5,CASSFLQGQPQHF,TGTGCCAGCAGTTTTCTCCAGGGTCAGCCCCAGCATTTT
.,TRBD2,TRBV27,21,TRBJ2-7,CASSSSSGGAVSRLRPYEQYF,TGTGCCAGCAGTTCCTCTAGCGGGGGGGCCGTATCGCGACTTCGGCCCTACGAGCAGTACTTC
once,TRBD2,TRBV11-3,17,TRBJ2-7,CASSLGGGLAGGYEQYF,TGTGCCAGCAGCTTAGGGGGGGGACTAGCGGGCGGCTACGAGCAGTACTTC
few,.,TRBV20-1,13,TRBJ1-2,CSASTGRNYGYTF,TGCAGTGCCAGTACAGGGCGGAACTATGGCTACACCTTC
once,.,TRBV12-5,12,TRBJ2-7,CASGLWEVEQYF,TGTGCTAGTGGTTTGTGGGAGGTGGAGCAGTACTTC
.,TRBD1,TRBV4-1,19,TRBJ2-7,CASSQGPRADRGRIYEQYF,TGCGCCAGCAGCCAAGGCCCCAGAGCAGACAGGGGGCGCATCTACGAGCAGTACTTC
.,.,TRBV27,13,TRBJ2-7,CASSERASYEQYF,TGTGCCAGCAGCGAGCGGGCCTCCTACGAGCAGTACTTC
.,.,TRBV27,11,TRBJ2-1,CASSQTNEQFF,TGTGCCAGCAGTCAAACTAATGAGCAGTTCTTC
.,.,TRBV5-1,11,TRBJ2-3,CASSHTDTQYF,TGCGCCAGCAGCCATACAGATACGCAGTATTTT
.,TRBD1,TRBV18,16,TRBJ1-4,CASSPGMGTGSQKLFF,TGTGCCAGCTCACCGGGAATGGGGACAGGGTCCCAAAAACTGTTTTTT
.,TRBD2,TRBV5-8,15,TRBJ2-3,CASSFGGAATDTQYF,TGTGCCAGCAGCTTCGGGGGGGCCGCCACAGATACGCAGTATTTT
.,TRBD2,TRBV24-1,16,TRBJ2-1,CATSDNSGGAYNEQFF,TGTGCCACCAGTGATAATAGCGGGGGGGCCTACAATGAGCAGTTCTTC
.,TRBD1,TRBV3-1/TRBV3-2,11,TRBJ2-7,CASSDDRVQYF,TGTGCCAGCAGCGATGACAGGGTGCAGTACTTC
few,.,TRBV7-3,15,TRBJ1-3,CASSLPGDSGNTIYF,TGTGCCAGCAGCTTACCAGGGGACTCTGGAAACACCATATATTTT
once,.,TRBV28,16,TRBJ1-5,CASSQLGGNSNQPQHF,TGTGCCAGCAGCCAACTAGGAGGTAATAGCAATCAGCCCCAGCATTTT
.,.,TRBV27,13,TRBJ2-3,CASSSISTDTQYF,TGTGCCAGCAGTTCCATTAGCACAGATACGCAGTATTTT
.,.,TRBV19,12,TRBJ2-2,CASSVQGEELFF,TGTGCCAGTAGTGTACAGGGTGAGGAGCTGTTTTTT
.,.,TRBV6-6,12,TRBJ2-7,CASRWTAPGQYF,TGTGCCAGCAGATGGACAGCCCCCGGGCAGTACTTC
.,.,TRBV2,14,TRBJ2-7,CASSPDSGGYEQYF,TGTGCCAGCAGCCCCGATAGTGGTGGCTACGAGCAGTACTTC
.,.,TRBV6-5,16,TRBJ1-4,CASSYPRTGINEKLFF,TGTGCCAGCAGTTACCCGAGGACGGGGATTAATGAAAAACTGTTTTTT
few,.,TRBV30,13,TRBJ1-2,CAWSASANYGYTF,TGTGCCTGGAGCGCATCAGCTAACTATGGCTACACCTTC
.,.,TRBV9,14,TRBJ2-5,CASSVATPGETQYF,TGTGCCAGCAGCGTAGCAACCCCAGGGGAGACCCAGTACTTC
.,TRBD1,TRBV10-3,17,TRBJ2-7,CAISVDRGHPRLYEQYF,TGTGCCATCAGTGTAGACAGGGGCCACCCGCGCCTCTACGAGCAGTACTTC
.,TRBD1,TRBV18,16,TRBJ2-7,CASSPTLGQDHYEQYF,TGTGCCAGCTCACCAACCCTGGGACAGGACCACTACGAGCAGTACTTC
.,.,TRBV5-4,15,TRBJ2-5,CASSLGSQNQETQYF,TGTGCCAGCAGCTTGGGCAGTCAGAACCAAGAGACCCAGTACTTC
.,.,TRBV7-9,13,TRBJ2-7,CASSLGGSHEQYF,TGTGCCAGCAGCTTAGGTGGGAGCCACGAGCAGTACTTC
once,TRBD2,TRBV27,14,TRBJ2-7,CASREVRGAREQYF,TGTGCCAGCAGGGAAGTGCGGGGGGCGAGGGAGCAGTACTTC
.,.,TRBV28,15,TRBJ1-2,CASSPGYRANYGYTF,TGTGCCAGCAGTCCCGGTTACAGGGCTAACTATGGCTACACCTTC
.,TRBD1,TRBV4-2,15,TRBJ2-7,CASSQDRGQGYEQYF,TGTGCCAGCAGCCAAGATCGGGGACAGGGGTACGAGCAGTACTTC
.,.,TRBV19,13,TRBJ1-5,CATRAVSNQPQHF,TGTGCTACTAGGGCGGTCAGCAATCAGCCCCAGCATTTT
.,TRBD2,TRBV5-1,15,TRBJ2-1,CASSLGLAGVDEQFF,TGCGCCAGCAGCTTGGGTCTAGCGGGGGTCGATGAGCAGTTCTTC
once,.,TRBV16,14,TRBJ1-3,CASSQSPGGNTIYF,TGTGCCAGCAGCCAATCCCCGGGTGGAAACACCATATATTTT
.,TRBD1,TRBV6-5,13,TRBJ1-6,CASTDRVYSPLHF,TGTGCCAGCACGGACAGGGTATATTCACCCCTCCACTTT
.,.,TRBV6-2/TRBV6-3,18,TRBJ1-5,CASSYHSLGTRRNQPQHF,TGTGCCAGCAGTTACCATTCCCTAGGGACAAGGAGGAATCAGCCCCAGCATTTT
.,.,TRBV20-1,11,TRBJ2-1,CSARPEYEQFF,TGCAGTGCTCGACCGGAGTATGAGCAGTTCTTC
.,.,TRBV6-5,14,TRBJ1-5,CATVVGGSNQPQHF,TGTGCCACCGTTGTAGGGGGTAGCAATCAGCCCCAGCATTTT
.,.,TRBV30,12,TRBJ2-7,CAWRTLFYEQYF,TGTGCCTGGAGGACACTGTTCTACGAGCAGTACTTC
.,TRBD1,TRBV6-5,11,TRBJ1-2,CASSQGDGYTF,TGTGCCAGCAGTCAGGGGGATGGCTACACCTTC
.,TRBD1,TRBV7-2,14,TRBJ1-4,CASSLQGGSEKLFF,TGTGCCAGCTCTCTACAGGGGGGAAGTGAAAAACTGTTTTTT
.,.,TRBV23-1,10,TRBJ1-1,CASIMEEAFF,TGCGCCAGCATCATGGAGGAAGCTTTCTTT
.,TRBD2,TRBV5-5,18,TRBJ2-3,CASSLAVLSGRGTDTQYF,TGTGCCAGCAGCTTGGCAGTTTTGAGCGGGAGGGGCACAGATACGCAGTATTTT
.,.,TRBV7-2,11,TRBJ2-5,CASSQSETQYF,TGTGCCAGCAGCCAGTCGGAGACCCAGTACTTC
.,TRBD2,TRBV28,14,TRBJ2-5,CASSERLAGETQYF,TGTGCCAGCAGTGAAAGACTAGCAGGGGAGACCCAGTACTTC
.,TRBD1,TRBV19,17,TRBJ2-7,CASSVRPGQGQNYEQYF,TGTGCCAGTAGTGTCCGCCCGGGACAGGGGCAGAATTACGAGCAGTACTTC
.,.,TRBV7-9,14,TRBJ1-4,CASSGWQVNEKLFF,TGTGCCAGCAGCGGCTGGCAGGTTAATGAAAAACTGTTTTTT
once,TRBD2,TRBV7-7,17,TRBJ2-1,CASSPTNPSGGSHEQFF,TGTGCCAGCAGCCCCACCAACCCTAGCGGGGGGAGTCATGAGCAGTTCTTC
.,.,TRBV6-5,14,TRBJ2-7,CASELAGPVYEQYF,TGTGCCAGCGAACTGGCAGGGCCCGTCTACGAGCAGTACTTC
.,.,TRBV5-1,17,TRBJ2-3,CASSLRSPDSPTDTQYF,TGCGCCAGCAGCCTGAGAAGCCCGGACAGCCCCACAGATACGCAGTATTTT
.,.,TRBV30,12,TRBJ1-4,CAWNAAGEKLFF,TGTGCCTGGAATGCGGCTGGGGAAAAACTGTTTTTT